This T cell receptor beta chain was sequenced for a study of regulatory T cells in long-lasting Graves disease. Broader study findings: Tissue studied was limited to peripheral blood, excluding thyroid tissue. TRBV28, TRBJ1-2 and TRBJ2-5 were segments that persistent disease favored.

CDR3 length: 15 amino acids. With V trimmed by 6 bases and J by 3 bases, 7 bases remained unmatched. The germline CDR1 and CDR2 sequences are MNHEY and SVGAGI. This clonotype has a count of ten or more. What it recognizes is unknown. CDR3-region Arm-PCR and iRepertoire HTBI primers produced the TCR beta libraries. MiXCR, applied by TCRdb to the multiplex PCR reads, yields one record per CDR3 protein. The repertoire holds roughly 500,000 distinct CDR3 sequences, with roughly 20% as singletons. Time point in this sample: persistent/refractory GD, antithyroid drugs over 5 years with positive TRAb. TCR sequences were obtained from RNA taken from PBMCs.

The rearrangement uses TRBV6-5 and TRBJ1-4, with 7 bases that match TRBD1. The receptor was derived from a female donor with Graves disease. The material sequenced was peripheral blood mononuclear cells (PBMCs), taken when the disease was refractory, from a patient treated with antithyroid drugs. The CDR3 coding sequence is TGTGCCAGCAGCTACAGGGGCTGGGCTAATGAAAAACTGTTTTTT. Its translation is CASSYRGWANEKLFF.